Shown below are 15 T cell receptor beta chains from a single sample sequenced in a study of blood T cells in healthy people across ages. For the second PCR, which ran for roughly 6 to 12 cycles, a sample-barcoded 5' primer and a J-beta primer mix were used. TCRdb itself ran the 5' RACE reads through MiXCR, one entry per CDR3 protein. The sample includes roughly 500,000 distinct CDR3 sequences, roughly 29% seen only once; the top ten take less than 20%. Sequencing used blood. These receptor sequences come from a woman in her 70s in good health.

The table lists this clonotype with many counts. The chain uses TRBV7-3 and TRBJ1-1; D is perhaps TRBD1 (5 bases). V lost 4 bases to trimming and J lost 1 base, with 7 bases between them. Germline CDR1 reads SGHTA; CDR2 reads FQGTGA. The CDR3 consists of 13 residues. The DNA of the CDR3 is TGTGCCAGCAGCTCTGGACAGAACACTGAAGCTTTCTTT. As protein: CASSSGQNTEAFF.

The chain couples TRBV6-1 to TRBJ2-1, with 8 bases identical to TRBD1. The DNA end lines up better with TRBJ2-5; the J call may be wrong. The CDR3 is made up of 15 amino acids. Germline V gives CDR1 MNHNS, CDR2 SASEGT. The CDR3 loop reads CASSEADRVRETQYF. Here the CDR3 DNA reads TGTGCCAGCAGTGAAGCGGACAGGGTCCGAGAGACCCAGTACTTC.

This clonotype was observed a handful of times. The CDR3 region is CASRQNYYEQYF. The CDR3 DNA reads TGTGCCAGCAGACAGAACTACTACGAGCAGTACTTC. The chain couples TRBV2 to TRBJ2-5; D gene uncertain. Judging by the DNA end, TRBJ2-7 fits better; the J call may be wrong. CDR1 SNHLY and CDR2 FYNNEI come from the germline V gene. This CDR3 spans 12 amino acids.

V and J are TRBV6-6 and TRBJ1-2, with a tentative D call TRBD1 (5 bases). Germline-derived CDR1 and CDR2 are MNHNY and SVGAGI (reference sequence). V shed 6 bases and J shed 10 bases, with 18 bases lying between them. This CDR3 comprises 13 residues. This CDR3 is CASSLGGGSTYTF. The CDR3 bases are TGTGCCAGCAGCCTCGGGGGAGGCTCTACCTACACCTTC.

This clonotype was detected only once. A read error may produce the germline difference seen at one junction end. The chain combines TRBV6-5 with TRBJ1-4; 7 bases match TRBD1. Germline V gives CDR1 MNHEY, CDR2 SVGAGI. The CDR3 is made up of 15 amino acids. DNA of the CDR3: TGTGCCAGCAGTTACTTCAGGGGGACTAGTGAAAAACTGTTTTTT. This codes for CASSYFRGTSEKLFF.

The J gene is TRBJ2-3, the V gene TRBV24-1; 9 positions agree with TRBD1. The CDR3 has 15 amino acids. Germline CDR1 and CDR2: KGHDR and SFDVKD. After removal of 0 bases from V and 8 bases from J, the junction contained 5 bases not matched to a gene. The CDR3 here is CATSDLGTGPSTQYF. The CDR3, as DNA: TGTGCCACCAGTGATTTGGGGACAGGGCCAAGTACGCAGTATTTT.

This clonotype was counted at least ten times. This rearrangement joins TRBV7-4 to TRBJ2-7, with D hard to call. The germline gives CDR1 SGHVT, CDR2 SQSDAQ. This CDR3 is built from 12 residues. The V gene lost 2 bases and the J gene lost 6 bases, with 8 bases spanning the gap. Here the CDR3 reads CASSLLLSEQYF. DNA of the CDR3: TGTGCCAGCAGCTTACTGTTATCCGAGCAGTACTTC. The full variable domain, with the rest looked up from reference TRBV7-4 and TRBJ2-7, is GAGVSQSPRYKVAKRGRDVALRCDSISGHVTLYWYRQTLGQGSEVLTYSQSDAQRDKSGRPSGRFSAERPERSVSTLKIQRTEQGDSAVYLCASSLLLSEQYFGPGTRLTVT.

Turning to this clonotype: Since the CDR3 does not end with the conserved phenylalanine or tryptophan, this likely comes from a read error. The rearrangement links TRBV6-1 to TRBJ2-1; 12 nucleotides line up with TRBD2. CDR1 is MNHNS, CDR2 SASEGT, per germline. The CDR3 has 18 amino acids. Unmatched junction bases numbered 6, after V lost 2 bases and J lost 1 base. The CDR3 sequence is CASSELAGGTASYNEQFL. In DNA form, the CDR3 reads TGTGCCAGCAGTGAACTAGCGGGGGGGACAGCTTCCTACAATGAGCAGTTCCTC.

CDR3 nucleotides: TGTGCCAGCAGTCAAACCCGGACAGGGGCCTACGAGCAGTACTTC. As protein: CASSQTRTGAYEQYF. This chain links TRBV12-3 or TRBV12-4 with TRBJ2-1; the match to TRBD1 covers 9 bases. The J call is doubtful: the DNA matches TRBJ2-7 better. This CDR3 has 15 residues.

The chain employs TRBV6-6 and TRBJ2-4; D unclear. V gave up 2 bases and J gave up 4 bases, with 15 bases separating them. The CDR3 has 16 residues. CDR1 and CDR2 (germline): MNHNY, SVGAGI (reference sequence). DNA of the CDR3: TGTGCCAGCAGTTACGAGGTGGCCGGAAAGAAAAACATTCAGTACTTC. It translates to CASSYEVAGKKNIQYF.

This clonotype was picked up one time. Sequence at one end of the junction differs from germline and may be a read error. V is TRBV10-3 and J is TRBJ2-2, with 9 positions matching TRBD1. This CDR3 has 14 amino acids. The germline V gene encodes CDR1 ENHRY and CDR2 SYGVKD. The CDR3 DNA follows: TGTGCCATCAAAGGACAGGGGAACACCGGGGCGCTGTTTTTT. Translation gives CAIKGQGNTGALFF.

The V gene is TRBV2, the J gene TRBJ2-5; D is ambiguous. Germline CDR1 reads SNHLY; CDR2 reads FYNNEI. CDR3 size: 12 residues. Trimming cost V 8 bases and J 4 bases, with 11 bases left between them. The DNA of the CDR3 is TGTGCCAGCGATCTGGGCGGAGAGACCCAGTACTTC. Translated, it gives CASDLGGETQYF.

This clonotype was recorded a few times. The chain recombines TRBV2 with TRBJ2-3; 7 bases match TRBD2. CDR1 and CDR2 from the germline V gene are SNHLY and FYNNEI. The CDR3 extends over 14 amino acids. Trimming at V came to 11 bases and at J to 2 bases, leaving 10 bases not matched to a gene. CDR3 protein: CAGKVGGTTDTQYF. The CDR3 DNA reads TGTGCCGGCAAGGTCGGGGGGACCACAGATACGCAGTATTTT.

The chain recombines TRBV2 with TRBJ1-5; D might be TRBD1 (6 bases). Trimming took off 4 bases at V and 4 bases at J, with 8 bases between the two ends. The CDR3 is 13 residues long. Germline loops: CDR1 SNHLY, CDR2 FYNNEI. CDR3 in DNA: TGTGCCAGCAGTGTTGACAGGAATCAGCCCCAGCATTTT. It yields the protein CASSVDRNQPQHF.

This clonotype was observed many times. This sequence joins TRBV27 and TRBJ1-6; D ambiguous. CDR1 and CDR2 from the germline V gene are MNHEY and SMNVEV (reference sequence). This CDR3 contains 17 residues. The V end was cut by 8 bases, the J end by 7 bases, with 24 bases between. CDR3 nucleotide sequence: TGTGCCAGCGGCGAGCCATTACAGCGAATTCGGAATTCACCCCTCCACTTT. Amino acid sequence: CASGEPLQRIRNSPLHF.